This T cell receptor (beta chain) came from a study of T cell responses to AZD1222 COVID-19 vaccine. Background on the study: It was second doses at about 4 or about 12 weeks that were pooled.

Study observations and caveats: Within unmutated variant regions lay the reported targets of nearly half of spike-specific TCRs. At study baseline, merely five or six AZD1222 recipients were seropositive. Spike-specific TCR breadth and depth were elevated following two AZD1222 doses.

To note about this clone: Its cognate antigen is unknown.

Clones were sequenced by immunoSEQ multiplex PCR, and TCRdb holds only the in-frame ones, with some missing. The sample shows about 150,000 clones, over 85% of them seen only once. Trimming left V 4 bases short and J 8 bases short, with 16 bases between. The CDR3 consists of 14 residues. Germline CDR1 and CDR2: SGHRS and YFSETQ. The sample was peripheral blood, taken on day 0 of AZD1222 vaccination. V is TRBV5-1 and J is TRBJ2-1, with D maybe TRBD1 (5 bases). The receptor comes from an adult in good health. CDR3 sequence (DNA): TGCGCCAGCAGCCAGCCGGGCAGGGTCCATGAGCAGTTCTTC. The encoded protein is CASSQPGRVHEQFF. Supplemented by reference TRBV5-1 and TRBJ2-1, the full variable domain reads KAGVTQTPRYLIKTRGQQVTLSCSPISGHRSVSWYQQTPGQGLQFLFEYFSETQRNKGNFPGRFSGRQFSNSRSEMNVSTLELGDSALYLCASSQPGRVHEQFFGPGTRLTVL.